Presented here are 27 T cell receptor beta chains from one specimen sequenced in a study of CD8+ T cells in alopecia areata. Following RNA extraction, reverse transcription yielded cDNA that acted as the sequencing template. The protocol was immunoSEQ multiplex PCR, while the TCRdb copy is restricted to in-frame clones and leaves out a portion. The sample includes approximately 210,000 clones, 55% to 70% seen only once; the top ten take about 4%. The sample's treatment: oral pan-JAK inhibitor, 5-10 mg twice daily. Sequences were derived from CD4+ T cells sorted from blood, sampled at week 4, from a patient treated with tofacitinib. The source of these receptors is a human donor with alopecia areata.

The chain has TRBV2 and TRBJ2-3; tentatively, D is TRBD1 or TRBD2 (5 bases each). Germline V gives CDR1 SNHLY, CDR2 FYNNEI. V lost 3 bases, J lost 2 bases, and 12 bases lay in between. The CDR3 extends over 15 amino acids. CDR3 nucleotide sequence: TGTGCCAGCAGTGATCGGCAGGGAGTCACAGATACGCAGTATTTT. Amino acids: CASSDRQGVTDTQYF.

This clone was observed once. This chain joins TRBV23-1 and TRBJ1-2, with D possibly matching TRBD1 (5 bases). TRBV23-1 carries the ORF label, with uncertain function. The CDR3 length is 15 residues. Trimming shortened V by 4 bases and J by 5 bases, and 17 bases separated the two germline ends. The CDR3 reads CASSPRRGGGYGYTF. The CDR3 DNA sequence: TGCGCCAGCAGTCCTCGGCGTGGGGGTGGGTATGGCTACACCTTC.

The CDR3 region has the DNA TGTGCCAGCAGCACCCGGGTCGGGGGTGGCTACACCTTC. It yields the protein CASSTRVGGGYTF. The V gene is TRBV7-2, the J gene TRBJ1-2; possible D gene TRBD1, 5 bases. Germline V lookup: CDR1 SGHTA, CDR2 FQGNSA. The CDR3 is made up of 13 amino acids. The V end lost 5 bases, the J end lost 7 bases, and 14 bases lay between the germline ends.

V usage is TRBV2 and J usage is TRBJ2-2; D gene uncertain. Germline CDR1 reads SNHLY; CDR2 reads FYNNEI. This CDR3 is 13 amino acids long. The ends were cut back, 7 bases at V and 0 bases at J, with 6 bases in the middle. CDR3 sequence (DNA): TGTGCCAGCACTGTTACGAACACCGGGGAGCTGTTTTTT. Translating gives CASTVTNTGELFF.

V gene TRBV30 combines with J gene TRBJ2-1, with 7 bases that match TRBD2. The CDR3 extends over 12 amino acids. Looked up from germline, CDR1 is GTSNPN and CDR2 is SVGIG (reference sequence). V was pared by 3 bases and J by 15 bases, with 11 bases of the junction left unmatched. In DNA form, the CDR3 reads TGTGCCTGGAGCCCCAGACTAGCCTCGAGGTTCTTC. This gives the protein CAWSPRLASRFF.

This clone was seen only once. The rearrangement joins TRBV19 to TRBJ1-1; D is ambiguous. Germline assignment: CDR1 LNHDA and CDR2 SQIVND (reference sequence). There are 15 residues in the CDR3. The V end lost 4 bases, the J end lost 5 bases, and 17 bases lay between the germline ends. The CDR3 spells CASSKTGRTRTEAFF. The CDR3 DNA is TGTGCCAGTAGTAAGACCGGGCGAACAAGAACTGAAGCTTTCTTT.

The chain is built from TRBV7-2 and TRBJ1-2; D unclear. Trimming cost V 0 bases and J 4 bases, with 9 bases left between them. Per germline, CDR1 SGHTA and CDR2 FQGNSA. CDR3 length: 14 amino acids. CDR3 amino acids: CASSLAAASYGYTF. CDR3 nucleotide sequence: TGTGCCAGCAGCTTAGCTGCTGCTAGCTATGGCTACACCTTC.

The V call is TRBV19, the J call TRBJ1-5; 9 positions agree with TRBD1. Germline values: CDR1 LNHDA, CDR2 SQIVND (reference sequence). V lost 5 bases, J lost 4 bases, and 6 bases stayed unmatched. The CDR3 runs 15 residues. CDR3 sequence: CASSSDRGANQPQHF. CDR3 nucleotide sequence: TGTGCCAGTAGTTCGGACAGGGGAGCAAATCAGCCCCAGCATTTT.

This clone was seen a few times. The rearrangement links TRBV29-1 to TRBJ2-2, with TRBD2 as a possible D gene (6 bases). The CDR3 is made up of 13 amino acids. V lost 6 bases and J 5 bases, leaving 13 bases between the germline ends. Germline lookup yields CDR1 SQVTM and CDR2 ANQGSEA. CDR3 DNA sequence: TGCAGCGTAAGGAGGGATTCTACCGGGGAGCTGTTTTTT. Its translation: CSVRRDSTGELFF.

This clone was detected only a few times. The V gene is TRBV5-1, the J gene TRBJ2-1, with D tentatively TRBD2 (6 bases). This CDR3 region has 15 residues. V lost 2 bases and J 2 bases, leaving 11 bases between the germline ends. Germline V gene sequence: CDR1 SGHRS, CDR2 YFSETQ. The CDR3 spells CASSFAGPPYNEQFF. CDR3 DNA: TGCGCCAGCAGCTTTGCGGGGCCCCCCTACAATGAGCAGTTCTTC. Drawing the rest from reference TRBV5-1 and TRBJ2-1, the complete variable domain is KAGVTQTPRYLIKTRGQQVTLSCSPISGHRSVSWYQQTPGQGLQFLFEYFSETQRNKGNFPGRFSGRQFSNSRSEMNVSTLELGDSALYLCASSFAGPPYNEQFFGPGTRLTVL.

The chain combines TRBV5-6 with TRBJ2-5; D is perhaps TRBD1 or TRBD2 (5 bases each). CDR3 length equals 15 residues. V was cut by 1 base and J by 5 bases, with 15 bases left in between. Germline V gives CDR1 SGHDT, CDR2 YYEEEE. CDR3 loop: CASSLPGPSRETQYF. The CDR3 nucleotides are TGTGCCAGCAGCTTGCCGGGACCAAGTCGGGAGACCCAGTACTTC.

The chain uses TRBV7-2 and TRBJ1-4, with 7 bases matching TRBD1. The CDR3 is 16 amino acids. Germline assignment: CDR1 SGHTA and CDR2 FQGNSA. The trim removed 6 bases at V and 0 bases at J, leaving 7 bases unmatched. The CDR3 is CASRRQGGSTNEKLFF. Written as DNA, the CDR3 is TGTGCCAGCAGGCGGCAGGGGGGTTCAACTAATGAAAAACTGTTTTTT.

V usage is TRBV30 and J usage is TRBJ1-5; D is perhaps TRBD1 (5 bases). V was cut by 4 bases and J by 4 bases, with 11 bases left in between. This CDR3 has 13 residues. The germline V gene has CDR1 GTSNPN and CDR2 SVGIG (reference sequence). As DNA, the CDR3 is TGTGCCTGGACCAACAGGTCAAATCAGCCCCAGCATTTT. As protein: CAWTNRSNQPQHF.

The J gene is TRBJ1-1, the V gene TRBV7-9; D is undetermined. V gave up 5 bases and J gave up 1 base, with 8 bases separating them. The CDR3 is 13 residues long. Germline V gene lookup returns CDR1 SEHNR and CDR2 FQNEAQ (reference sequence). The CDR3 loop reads CASSPVWNTEAFF. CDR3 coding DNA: TGTGCCAGCAGCCCCGTGTGGAACACTGAAGCTTTCTTT.

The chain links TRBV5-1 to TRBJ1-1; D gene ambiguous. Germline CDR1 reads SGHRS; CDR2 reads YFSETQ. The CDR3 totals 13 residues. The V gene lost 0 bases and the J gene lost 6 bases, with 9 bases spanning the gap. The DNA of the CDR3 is TGCGCCAGCAGCTTGGCCCATCAGTCTGAAGCTTTCTTT. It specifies CASSLAHQSEAFF.

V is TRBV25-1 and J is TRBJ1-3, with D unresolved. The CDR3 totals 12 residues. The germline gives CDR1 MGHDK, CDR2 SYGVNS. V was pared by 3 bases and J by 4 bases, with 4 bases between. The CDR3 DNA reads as TGTGCCAGCAGTGAGTCCGGAAACACCATATATTTT. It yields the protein CASSESGNTIYF. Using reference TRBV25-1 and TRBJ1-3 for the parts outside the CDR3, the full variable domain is EADIYQTPRYLVIGTGKKITLECSQTMGHDKMYWYQQDPGMELHLIHYSYGVNSTEKGDLSSESTVSRIRTEHFPLTLESARPSHTSQYLCASSESGNTIYFGEGSWLTVV.

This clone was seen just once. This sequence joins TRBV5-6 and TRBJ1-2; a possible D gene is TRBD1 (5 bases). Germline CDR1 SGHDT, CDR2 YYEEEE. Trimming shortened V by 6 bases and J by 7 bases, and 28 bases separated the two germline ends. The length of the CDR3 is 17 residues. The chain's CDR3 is CASNSVARGNGFGGYTF. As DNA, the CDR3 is TGTGCCAGCAACTCTGTAGCCCGGGGGAATGGGTTCGGTGGCTACACCTTC.

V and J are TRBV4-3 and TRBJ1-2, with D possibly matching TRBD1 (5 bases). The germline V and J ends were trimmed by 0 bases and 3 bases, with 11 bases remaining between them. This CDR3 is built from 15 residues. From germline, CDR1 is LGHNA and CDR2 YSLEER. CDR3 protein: CASSQEWEQDYGYTF. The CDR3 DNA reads TGCGCCAGCAGCCAAGAGTGGGAACAGGACTATGGCTACACCTTC.

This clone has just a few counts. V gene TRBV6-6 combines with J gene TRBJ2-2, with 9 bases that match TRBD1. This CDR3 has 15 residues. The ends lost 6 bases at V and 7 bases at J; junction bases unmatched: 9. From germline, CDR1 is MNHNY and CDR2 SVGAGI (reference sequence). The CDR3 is CASSLTGGANGELFF. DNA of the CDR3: TGTGCCAGCAGCCTTACAGGGGGCGCAAACGGGGAGCTGTTTTTT.

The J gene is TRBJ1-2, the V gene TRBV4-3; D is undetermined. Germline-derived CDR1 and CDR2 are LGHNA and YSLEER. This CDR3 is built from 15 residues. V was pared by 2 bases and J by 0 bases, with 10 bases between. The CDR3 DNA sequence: TGCGCCAGCAGCCAATCGGCAGGAACTAACTATGGCTACACCTTC. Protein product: CASSQSAGTNYGYTF.

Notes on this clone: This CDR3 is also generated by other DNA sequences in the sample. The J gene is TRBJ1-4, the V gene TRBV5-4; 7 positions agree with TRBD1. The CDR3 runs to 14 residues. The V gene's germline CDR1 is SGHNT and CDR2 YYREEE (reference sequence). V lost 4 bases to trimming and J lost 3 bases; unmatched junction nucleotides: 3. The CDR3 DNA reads TGTGCCAGCAGCCTGGACAGGTCTAATGAAAAACTGTTTTTT. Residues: CASSLDRSNEKLFF.

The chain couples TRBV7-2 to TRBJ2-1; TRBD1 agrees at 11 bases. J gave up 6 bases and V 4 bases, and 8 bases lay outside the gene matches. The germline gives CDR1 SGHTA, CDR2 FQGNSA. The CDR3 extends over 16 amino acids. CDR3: CASSSLGDRGFNEQFF. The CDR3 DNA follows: TGTGCCAGCAGCTCATTAGGGGACAGGGGGTTCAATGAGCAGTTCTTC.

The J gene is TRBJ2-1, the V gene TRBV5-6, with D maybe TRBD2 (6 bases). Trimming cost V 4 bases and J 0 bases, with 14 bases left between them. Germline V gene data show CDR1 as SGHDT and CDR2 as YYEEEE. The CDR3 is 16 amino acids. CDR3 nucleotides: TGTGCCAGCAGCCATGAGCGGGTGAGCTCCTACAATGAGCAGTTCTTC. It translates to CASSHERVSSYNEQFF.

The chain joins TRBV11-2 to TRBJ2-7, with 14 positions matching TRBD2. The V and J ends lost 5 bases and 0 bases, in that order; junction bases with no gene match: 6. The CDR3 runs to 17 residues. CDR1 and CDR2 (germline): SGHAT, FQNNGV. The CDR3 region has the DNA TGTGCCAGCAGCCCGGGACTAGCGGGGGTGAGCTCCTACGAGCAGTACTTC. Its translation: CASSPGLAGVSSYEQYF.

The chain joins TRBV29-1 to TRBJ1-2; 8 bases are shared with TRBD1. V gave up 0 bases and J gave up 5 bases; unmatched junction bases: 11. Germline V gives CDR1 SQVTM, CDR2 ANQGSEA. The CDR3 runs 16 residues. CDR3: CSVEEKEYRGIYGYTF. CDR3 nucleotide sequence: TGCAGCGTTGAAGAGAAGGAGTACAGGGGGATTTATGGCTACACCTTC. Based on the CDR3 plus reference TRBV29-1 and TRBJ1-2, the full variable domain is SAVISQKPSRDICQRGTSLTIQCQVDSQVTMMFWYRQQPGQSLTLIATANQGSEATYESGFVIDKFPISRPNLTFSTLTVSNMSPEDSSIYLCSVEEKEYRGIYGYTFGSGTRLTVV.

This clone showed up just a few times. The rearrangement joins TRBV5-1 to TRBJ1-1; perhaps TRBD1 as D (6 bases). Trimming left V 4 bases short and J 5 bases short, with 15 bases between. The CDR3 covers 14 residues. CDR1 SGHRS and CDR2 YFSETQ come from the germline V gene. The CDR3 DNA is TGCGCCAGCAGCGCGATTCAGGGGCATACTGAAGCTTTCTTT. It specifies CASSAIQGHTEAFF.

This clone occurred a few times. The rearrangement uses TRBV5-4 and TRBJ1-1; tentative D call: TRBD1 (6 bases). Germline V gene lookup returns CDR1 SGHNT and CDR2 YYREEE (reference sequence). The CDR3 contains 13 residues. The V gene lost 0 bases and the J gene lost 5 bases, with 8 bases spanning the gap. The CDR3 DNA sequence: TGTGCCAGCAGCTTGGACAGGGCAACTGAAGCTTTCTTT. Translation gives CASSLDRATEAFF. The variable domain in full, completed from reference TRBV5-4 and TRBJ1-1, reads ETGVTQSPTHLIKTRGQQVTLRCSSQSGHNTVSWYQQALGQGPQFIFQYYREEENGRGNFPPRFSGLQFPNYSSELNVNALELDDSALYLCASSLDRATEAFFGQGTRLTVV.